A selection of T cell receptor beta chains follows, all from one sample in a study of cytomegalovirus exposure and HLA in healthy donors. Sequencing was performed with immunoSEQ multiplex PCR; in TCRdb, only in-frame clones are kept and a portion is missing. This table holds almost 200,000 clones, roughly 80% found once. Sequencing was carried out using PBMCs. These receptor sequences come from a male donor in good health and CMV-seropositive. The CDR3 runs from the conserved cysteine through the conserved F or W. The order of the fields is D gene, J gene, clone size, V gene, CDR3 protein, CDR3 DNA. The D gene is left open where the match is weak. The size entry is marked missing in some rows and otherwise reads once, few, many or a size class.

>TRBD1|TRBJ2-2|NA|TRBV7-2
CASSFLGQGAFLFTGELFF
TGTGCCAGCAGCTTTTTGGGACAGGGGGCGTTCTTGTTCACCGGGGAGCTGTTTTTT
>TRBD1|TRBJ1-4|once|TRBV9
CASSVGGQGNEKLFF
TGTGCCAGCTCCGTCGGGGGACAGGGAAATGAAAAACTGTTTTTT
>TRBD1|TRBJ2-7|once|TRBV14
CASSRQGNEQYF
TGTGCCAGCAGCCGACAGGGGAACGAGCAGTACTTC
>TRBD1|TRBJ1-2|NA|TRBV11-1
CASSDRGRGYGYTF
TGTGCCAGCAGTGACAGGGGGCGCGGCTATGGCTACACCTTC
>TRBD2|TRBJ2-2|NA|TRBV10-1
CASSPGLAANTGELFF
TGCGCCAGCAGCCCAGGACTAGCGGCGAACACCGGGGAGCTGTTTTTT
>NA|TRBJ2-2|NA|TRBV5-1
CASREDPGTGELFF
TGCGCCAGCAGGGAGGACCCGGGGACCGGGGAGCTGTTTTTT
>TRBD1|TRBJ1-2|NA|TRBV27
CASSTGVLHGYTF
TGTGCCAGCAGCACAGGGGTCCTCCATGGCTACACCTTC
>TRBD2|TRBJ2-7|NA|TRBV11-1
CASSLDTPSGAPYEQYF
TGTGCCAGCAGCTTAGATACCCCTAGCGGGGCACCCTACGAGCAGTACTTC
>TRBD2|TRBJ2-3|NA|TRBV19
CASSSGTSGGAEDTQYF
TGTGCCAGTAGTAGCGGGACTAGCGGGGGGGCCGAAGATACGCAGTATTTT
>NA|TRBJ2-3|NA|TRBV19
CASSIGGLTGTDTQYF
TGTGCCAGTAGTATCGGCGGGCTAACCGGAACAGATACGCAGTATTTT
>TRBD1|TRBJ2-1|NA|TRBV9
CASSEDRGFAGVVNEQFF
TGTGCCAGCAGCGAGGACAGGGGTTTCGCAGGAGTCGTCAATGAGCAGTTCTTC
>NA|TRBJ1-1|NA|TRBV23-1
CATPGLRNTEAFF
TGCGCCACCCCCGGTTTGCGGAACACTGAAGCTTTCTTT
>NA|TRBJ1-2|NA|TRBV6-5
CASSRPGRTNYGYTF
TGTGCCAGCAGTCGTCCGGGCCGGACAAACTATGGCTACACCTTC
>NA|TRBJ1-5|NA|TRBV5-1
CASSLVGGAQPQHF
TGCGCCAGCAGCTTGGTTGGGGGGGCCCAGCCCCAGCATTTT
>TRBD2|TRBJ2-1|NA|TRBV9
CASSSSERGAEQFF
TGTGCCAGCAGCTCAAGCGAGCGGGGGGCTGAGCAGTTCTTC
>NA|TRBJ2-2|NA|TRBV9
CASSVSAGELFF
TGTGCCAGCAGCGTTTCAGCCGGGGAGCTGTTTTTT
>NA|TRBJ2-4|NA|TRBV12-2
CASRPRILAGAKNIQYF
TGTGCAAGTCGCCCCAGAATACTAGCGGGAGCCAAAAACATTCAGTACTTC
>NA|TRBJ1-1|NA|TRBV30
CAWSVPGTMNTEAFF
TGTGCCTGGAGTGTACCCGGGACAATGAACACTGAAGCTTTCTTT
>NA|TRBJ2-1|NA|TRBV7-7
CASSSAFRGQNEQFF
TGTGCTAGCAGCTCCGCCTTTCGGGGTCAGAATGAGCAGTTCTTC
>NA|TRBJ2-2|once|TRBV6-1
CATANPNTGELFF
TGTGCCACCGCGAACCCGAACACCGGGGAGCTGTTTTTT
>TRBD2|TRBJ2-1|NA|TRBV9
CASSEGTSGRGGLGNEQFF
TGTGCCAGCAGCGAGGGGACTAGCGGGAGGGGAGGTCTCGGGAATGAGCAGTTCTTC
>NA|TRBJ1-4|NA|TRBV5-4
CASSLGGLIGTNEKLFF
TGTGCCAGCAGCTTGGGGGGACTCATTGGGACTAATGAAAAACTGTTTTTT
>NA|TRBJ2-7|once|TRBV5-1
CASKEQNLPEQYF
TGCGCCAGCAAGGAACAGAATCTGCCCGAGCAGTACTTC
>NA|TRBJ1-5|NA|TRBV21-1
CASRKGGRTHQPQHF
TGTGCCAGCAGGAAAGGGGGGCGAACTCATCAGCCCCAGCATTTT
>TRBD1|TRBJ1-1|once|TRBV27
CASSLHGGTGGLNTEAFF
TGTGCCAGCAGTTTACACGGGGGGACAGGGGGCCTGAACACTGAAGCTTTCTTT
>NA|TRBJ2-7|NA|TRBV19
CASSTTPARLGEQYF
TGTGCCAGTAGTACGACCCCCGCCAGGTTGGGCGAGCAGTACTTC
>NA|TRBJ2-5|NA|TRBV7-6
CASSLNRGETQYF
TGTGCCAGCAGCTTAAATAGGGGCGAGACCCAGTACTTC
>TRBD1|TRBJ2-7|NA|TRBV23-1
CASSGQGRTYEQYF
TGCGCCAGCAGTGGACAGGGCCGGACCTACGAGCAGTACTTC
>NA|TRBJ2-7|few|TRBV28
CASRPPGLSYEQYF
TGTGCCAGCAGACCCCCGGGTCTCTCCTACGAGCAGTACTTC
>NA|TRBJ2-2|NA|TRBV11-2
CASSLDLAVTGELFF
TGTGCCAGCAGCTTAGATCTGGCAGTTACCGGGGAGCTGTTTTTT
>NA|TRBJ1-2|NA|TRBV15
CATSRRTENYGYTF
TGTGCCACCAGCAGAAGAACAGAAAACTATGGCTACACCTTC
>TRBD1|TRBJ1-3|NA|TRBV30
CAWSQGAGNTIYF
TGTGCCTGGAGTCAGGGGGCCGGAAACACCATATATTTT
>TRBD2|TRBJ2-1|NA|TRBV30
CAWSVPLRTSFNEQFF
TGTGCCTGGAGTGTACCGCTTCGGACTAGCTTTAATGAGCAGTTCTTC
>TRBD2|TRBJ2-4|NA|TRBV19
CASRLAGLAKNIQYF
TGTGCCAGTAGGCTAGCGGGTCTAGCCAAAAACATTCAGTACTTC
>TRBD1|TRBJ2-1|NA|TRBV5-1
CASSVGQGAHEQFF
TGCGCCAGCAGCGTCGGACAGGGGGCACATGAGCAGTTCTTC
>TRBD2|TRBJ2-2|NA|TRBV7-2
CASSLVLAGANTGELFF
TGTGCCAGCAGCTTAGTACTAGCGGGGGCCAACACCGGGGAGCTGTTTTTT
>NA|TRBJ1-2|NA|TRBV6-6
CASSPGRELIF
TGTGCCAGCAGTCCCGGACGGGAATTGATCTTC
>NA|TRBJ2-2|once|TRBV6-5
CASRPGQNTGELFF
TGTGCCAGCAGACCGGGACAGAACACCGGGGAGCTGTTTTTT